These 18 T cell receptor beta chains share one sample of origin, sequenced in a study of T cell repertoires in cytomegalovirus infection. Antigen specificity for these receptors is unknown. A single record per CDR3 protein comes from TCRdb applying MiXCR to the reads. The sample lists roughly 800,000 distinct CDR3 sequences; almost 30% were seen once. The sequenced sample was cultured CD8+ T cells from PBMCs, obtained from culture after CMV antigen stimulation. The origin of the receptors is a human donor in good health (CMV status not recorded). Some clones in this sample may be carry-over from other donors' samples.

This clonotype came up many times. V gene TRBV7-8 combines with J gene TRBJ2-1, with D tentatively TRBD2 (6 bases). This CDR3 has 12 amino acids. Trimming removed 6 bases from V and 7 bases from J, with 10 bases in between. CDR1 SGHVS and CDR2 FQNEAQ come from the germline V gene. CDR3 bases: TGTGCCAGCAGAAAAGGAGGGAATGAGCAGTTCTTC. It codes for CASRKGGNEQFF.

J is TRBJ2-1 and V is TRBV4-1; 9 nucleotides agree with TRBD2. The CDR3 extends over 19 amino acids. Germline CDR1 is MGHRA and CDR2 is YSYEKL. The V and J ends lost 0 bases and 0 bases, in that order; junction bases with no gene match: 9. The CDR3 is CASSQDPPAGGSSYNEQFF. The CDR3 DNA follows: TGCGCCAGCAGCCAAGATCCGCCAGCGGGGGGTAGCTCCTACAATGAGCAGTTCTTC.

This clonotype showed up many times. The chain joins TRBV7-9 to TRBJ1-6, with TRBD1 identical over 9 bases. The length of the CDR3 is 16 residues. Germline-derived CDR1 and CDR2 are SEHNR and FQNEAQ (reference sequence). The V and J ends lost 1 base and 9 bases, in that order; junction bases with no gene match: 7. CDR3 bases: TGTGCCAGCAGCTTAGAAATGCCGGGACAGGGTTCACCCCTCCACTTT. This gives the protein CASSLEMPGQGSPLHF.

This clonotype has a count of ten or more. This chain connects TRBV7-6 to TRBJ2-1; D not certain. The CDR3 has 14 residues. Germline CDR1 reads SGHVS; CDR2 reads FNYEAQ. Trimming removed 5 bases from V and 4 bases from J, with 12 bases in between. The CDR3 loop is CASSPRLSYNEQFF. The CDR3 nucleotides are TGTGCCAGCAGCCCTAGGCTCTCGTACAATGAGCAGTTCTTC.

The rearrangement joins TRBV10-2 to TRBJ2-2, with D maybe TRBD2 (6 bases). CDR1 WSHSY and CDR2 SAAADI come from the germline V gene. The CDR3 extends over 15 amino acids. V gave up 3 bases and J gave up 1 base, with 9 bases separating them. CDR3 amino acids: CASSELAENTGELFF. In DNA form, the CDR3 reads TGCGCCAGCAGTGAATTAGCGGAGAACACCGGGGAGCTGTTTTTT.

This clonotype was counted many times. The rearrangement links TRBV7-6 to TRBJ1-2; D remains unclear. Germline CDR1 SGHVS, CDR2 FNYEAQ. CDR3 length: 13 residues. V dropped 0 bases and J dropped 2 bases, with 4 bases sitting between them. CDR3 region: CASSLAENYGYTF. In nucleotides, the CDR3 is TGTGCCAGCAGCTTAGCAGAGAACTATGGCTACACCTTC.

The chain combines TRBV27 with TRBJ1-1; a possible D gene is TRBD1 (5 bases). Germline V lookup: CDR1 MNHEY, CDR2 SMNVEV (reference sequence). The CDR3 runs 16 residues. Trimming took 2 bases from V and 1 from J, leaving 14 bases between them. As DNA, the CDR3 is TGTGCCAGCAGTTTAGGAGCAGGGCAGGGGAACACTGAAGCTTTCTTT. Amino acids: CASSLGAGQGNTEAFF.

This clonotype was detected once. The CDR3 region is CASSLALVGEADTQYF. The DNA of the CDR3 is TGCGCCAGCAGCTTGGCCCTTGTAGGGGAAGCAGATACGCAGTATTTT. The chain recombines TRBV5-1 with TRBJ2-3, with D maybe TRBD1 (5 bases). This CDR3 region has 16 residues. V lost 0 bases and J lost 4, with 15 bases in between. Germline-derived CDR1 and CDR2 are SGHRS and YFSETQ.

The chain combines TRBV20-1 with TRBJ2-1; TRBD1 matches at 12 bases. The V gene end was trimmed by 6 bases and the J gene end by 8 bases; junction bases not matched to a gene: 11. The CDR3 is 15 residues long. Germline loops: CDR1 DFQATT, CDR2 SNEGSKA (reference sequence). The CDR3 DNA reads as TGCAGTGCCCAAGGGACAGGGGGCGAAATGTATGAGCAGTTCTTC. This sequence encodes CSAQGTGGEMYEQFF.

At least ten counts were recorded for this clonotype. The chain links TRBV27 to TRBJ1-5, with D possibly matching TRBD1 (5 bases). CDR1 and CDR2 from the germline V gene are MNHEY and SMNVEV (reference sequence). The CDR3 totals 16 residues. The V end was cut by 0 bases, the J end by 5 bases, with 14 bases between. CDR3 in amino acids: CASSLSKGEVDQPQHF. DNA for the CDR3: TGTGCCAGCAGTTTATCGAAAGGGGAGGTGGATCAGCCCCAGCATTTT.

This clonotype was seen only a few times. J is TRBJ2-3 and V is TRBV25-1, with 8 bases lining up with TRBD1. After removal of 5 bases from V and 2 bases from J, the junction contained 9 bases not matched to a gene. The CDR3 sequence is 16 residues long. Germline V gene lookup returns CDR1 MGHDK and CDR2 SYGVNS. The CDR3 DNA reads TGTGCCAGCAGTTCGCCAGGGGGCCTCTTCACAGATACGCAGTATTTT. Translating gives CASSSPGGLFTDTQYF.

This chain links TRBV29-1 with TRBJ1-1; D not certain. Germline V gene data show CDR1 as SQVTM and CDR2 as ANQGSEA. CDR3 size: 12 residues. V shed 6 bases and J shed 0 bases, with 8 bases lying between them. CDR3 loop: CSVDQMNTEAFF. The DNA for the CDR3 is TGCAGCGTCGATCAGATGAACACTGAAGCTTTCTTT.

J is TRBJ1-2 and V is TRBV6-1; a possible D gene is TRBD1 (6 bases). The V gene lost 6 bases and the J gene lost 7 bases, with 18 bases spanning the gap. Germline V lookup: CDR1 MNHNS, CDR2 SASEGT. The length of the CDR3 is 14 residues. This chain's CDR3 is CASRLGGASFGYTF. CDR3 in DNA: TGTGCCAGCAGACTCGGGGGGGCTTCGTTTGGCTACACCTTC.

This sequence joins TRBV5-6 and TRBJ2-7, with 7 nucleotides matching TRBD2. Germline assignment: CDR1 SGHDT and CDR2 YYEEEE. J lost 2 bases, V lost 7 bases, and 12 bases had no gene match. This CDR3 contains 15 residues. The CDR3 loop reads CASRPGGAPTYEQYF. CDR3 nucleotide sequence: TGTGCCAGCCGCCCGGGGGGAGCACCTACCTACGAGCAGTACTTC.

This chain joins TRBV6-2 or TRBV6-3 and TRBJ2-1; 13 nucleotides agree with TRBD2. CDR1 and CDR2 (germline): MNHEY, SVGEGT. The CDR3 is 16 residues long. Losses at the gene ends were 4 bases for V and 8 bases for J; bases not matched to a gene: 8. CDR3 sequence (DNA): TGTGCCAGCAGTTCCGCGACTAGCGGGGGGTACCATGAGCAGTTCTTC. Its protein product is CASSSATSGGYHEQFF.

This clonotype was found a few times. The gene calls are TRBV6-1 and TRBJ2-7; maybe TRBD2 (6 bases). Germline V lookup: CDR1 MNHNS, CDR2 SASEGT. The CDR3 is 15 residues long. V was pared by 2 bases and J by 3 bases, with 14 bases between. CDR3 amino acids: CASSEPYGGDYEQYV. The CDR3 bases are TGTGCCAGCAGTGAACCTTACGGGGGAGACTACGAGCAGTACGTC.

This clonotype has just a few counts. V is TRBV6-2 or TRBV6-3 and J is TRBJ1-1; weak D call: TRBD1 (6 bases). Germline V gives CDR1 MNHEY, CDR2 SVGEGT. The CDR3 is 14 amino acids. The V gene lost 7 bases and the J gene lost 3 bases, with 15 bases spanning the gap. CDR3 coding DNA: TGTGCCAGCACCCGCGGACAGACTTACACTGAAGCTTTCTTT. Translated, it gives CASTRGQTYTEAFF.

The chain links TRBV6-6 to TRBJ1-1; D remains unclear. CDR1 is MNHNY and CDR2 is SVGAGI in the germline V gene (reference sequence). This CDR3 has 16 residues. Trimming removed 2 bases from V and 1 base from J, with 14 bases in between. CDR3 coding DNA: TGTGCCAGCAGTTACCGCCCAGGCAGCAGGAACACTGAAGCTTTCTTT. As protein: CASSYRPGSRNTEAFF.